The 7 T cell receptor beta chains given below trace back to one sample, sequenced in a study of T cell responses to AZD1222 COVID-19 vaccine. Data came from immunoSEQ multiplex PCR; TCRdb stores just in-frame clones and leaves some out. The sample holds some 150,000 clones, 92% seen once. Sequencing was performed on peripheral blood, taken 28 days after the second AZD1222 dose. These receptors originate from an adult who received the AZD1222 COVID-19 vaccine.

The chain carries TRBV30 and TRBJ1-6; 7 nucleotides match TRBD1. The ends lost 2 bases at V and 4 bases at J; junction bases unmatched: 11. In germline, CDR1 is GTSNPN, CDR2 SVGIG (reference sequence). The CDR3 runs 17 residues. CDR3: CAWSPGGVQLYNSPLHF. The CDR3 region has the DNA TGTGCCTGGAGTCCAGGGGGGGTCCAGCTTTATAATTCACCCCTCCACTTT.

The J gene is TRBJ2-7, the V gene TRBV15; D unclear. CDR3 size: 13 residues. V was clipped by 5 bases and J by 0 bases, with 8 bases between them. The germline CDR1 and CDR2 sequences are LNHNV and YYDKDF (reference sequence). The CDR3, as DNA: TGTGCCACCAGCTTAGGGATCTCCTACGAGCAGTACTTC. Protein sequence: CATSLGISYEQYF.

The chain links TRBV27 to TRBJ2-2; D gene ambiguous. Germline CDR1 is MNHEY and CDR2 is SMNVEV (reference sequence). This CDR3 contains 14 residues. The germline V and J ends were trimmed by 3 bases and 4 bases, with 9 bases remaining between them. CDR3 in amino acids: CASSFKAGTGELFF. In DNA, the CDR3 is TGTGCCAGCAGTTTTAAAGCAGGCACCGGGGAGCTGTTTTTT.

The V call is TRBV2, the J call TRBJ1-4, with D tentatively TRBD1 (6 bases). Trimming cost V 6 bases and J 4 bases, with 9 bases left between them. This CDR3 comprises 13 residues. Germline V gene data show CDR1 as SNHLY and CDR2 as FYNNEI. As DNA, the CDR3 is TGTGCCAGCAGGGGGGCGATTAATGAAAAACTGTTTTTT. It codes for CASRGAINEKLFF.

This chain joins TRBV18 and TRBJ2-3; 7 nucleotides agree with TRBD1. This CDR3 region has 16 residues. Germline-derived CDR1 and CDR2 are KGHSH and LQKENI. V shed 3 bases, J shed 6 bases, and the junction held 12 bases outside the gene matches. The CDR3 region has the DNA TGTGCCAGCTCACCTTCCCTGACAGGGACCGCGGATACGCAGTATTTT. Protein product: CASSPSLTGTADTQYF.

The chain joins TRBV30 to TRBJ1-4; D is possibly TRBD1 (6 bases). V lost 0 bases and J 0 bases, leaving 17 bases between the germline ends. Germline V lookup: CDR1 GTSNPN, CDR2 SVGIG (reference sequence). The CDR3 is made up of 18 amino acids. This CDR3 reads CAWSVTTGGIATNEKLFF. The CDR3 DNA is TGTGCCTGGAGTGTAACGACGGGGGGCATTGCAACTAATGAAAAACTGTTTTTT.

The rearrangement links TRBV19 to TRBJ1-5; D ambiguous. This CDR3 is 14 amino acids long. Germline-derived CDR1 and CDR2 are LNHDA and SQIVND (reference sequence). Trimming took off 7 bases at V and 1 base at J, with 11 bases between the two ends. The CDR3, as DNA: TGTGCCAGTAACAACAAATTGAGCAATCAGCCCCAGCATTTT. It specifies CASNNKLSNQPQHF.